This is a list of T cell receptor beta chains from one sample in a study of shared clonotypes between healthy human individuals. This table comes from immunoSEQ multiplex PCR, and its TCRdb copy is limited to in-frame clones, with some not included. The sample yields fewer than 1.4 million clones, 75% to 80% seen once. The material sequenced was memory CD4+ T cells from PBMCs. The source of these receptors is a man aged 18 to 29 in good health. Some clones in this sample may be carry-over from other donors' samples. The conserved cysteine and the conserved F or W are not part of the CDR3 here.

V	J	CDR3
TRBV10-3	TRBJ2-1	AISAPMDEQF
TRBV30	TRBJ1-2	AWSVGPYGYT
TRBV28	TRBJ2-7	ASIAGAGEQY
TRBV2	TRBJ2-1	ASSVGGSGSDEQF
TRBV7-2	TRBJ2-5	ASNSGPETQY
TRBV7-9	TRBJ2-1	ASSLAGQGRMF
TRBV5-1	TRBJ1-1	ASSPGDNRNTEAF
TRBV4-1	TRBJ1-1	ASSQGAGPRNTEAF
TRBV7-8	TRBJ2-7	ASSLGLAVVPYEQY
TRBV28	TRBJ2-7	ASRGTTTSYEQY
TRBV28	TRBJ1-4	ASRPQNWRYEKLF
TRBV27	TRBJ1-2	ASSLRSLTGDPYGYT
TRBV6-6	TRBJ1-1	ASRSGQNTEAF
TRBV6-1	TRBJ1-1	ASSELSSGGAF
TRBV7-2	TRBJ2-2	ASSFASAANTGELF
TRBV15	TRBJ2-7	ATSRGQLAHEQY
TRBV5-4	TRBJ1-1	ASSSGQGTEAF
TRBV2	TRBJ1-5	ASSYTGQPQH
TRBV7-9	TRBJ1-3	ASSLRGTAGNTIY
TRBV27	TRBJ2-1	ASSDRLATWQF
TRBV5-1	TRBJ2-2	ASSLVPPGAPNTGELF
TRBV4-3	TRBJ1-2	ASSQARRPYGYT
TRBV28	TRBJ1-1	ASSPANTEAF
TRBV7-7	TRBJ2-3	ASSPGLAGGDTQY
TRBV5-6	TRBJ2-7	ASSSGPSYEQY
TRBV10-3	TRBJ1-2	AISRGQGEGYT
TRBV15	TRBJ2-5	ATSRSGATQY
TRBV11-3	TRBJ2-5	ASSQRLQETQY